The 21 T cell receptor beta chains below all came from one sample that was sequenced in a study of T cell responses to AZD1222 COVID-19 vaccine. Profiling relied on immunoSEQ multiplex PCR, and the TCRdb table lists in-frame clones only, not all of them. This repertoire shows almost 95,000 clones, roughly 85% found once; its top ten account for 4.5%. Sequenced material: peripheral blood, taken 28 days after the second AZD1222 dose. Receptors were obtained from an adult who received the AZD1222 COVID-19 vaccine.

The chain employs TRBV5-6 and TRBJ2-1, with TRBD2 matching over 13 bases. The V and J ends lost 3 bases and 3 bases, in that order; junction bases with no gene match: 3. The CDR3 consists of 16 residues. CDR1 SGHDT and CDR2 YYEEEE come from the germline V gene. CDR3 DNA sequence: TGTGCCAGCAGCTGGGGACTAGCGGGGATCTACAATGAGCAGTTCTTC. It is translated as CASSWGLAGIYNEQFF.

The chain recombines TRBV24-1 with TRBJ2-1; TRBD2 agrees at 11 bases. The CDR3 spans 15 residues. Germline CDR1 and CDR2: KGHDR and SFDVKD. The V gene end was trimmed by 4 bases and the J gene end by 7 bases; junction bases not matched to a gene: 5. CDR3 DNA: TGTGCCACCAGTGAGGGTTCTAGCGGGAGGAATGAGCAGTTCTTC. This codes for CATSEGSSGRNEQFF.

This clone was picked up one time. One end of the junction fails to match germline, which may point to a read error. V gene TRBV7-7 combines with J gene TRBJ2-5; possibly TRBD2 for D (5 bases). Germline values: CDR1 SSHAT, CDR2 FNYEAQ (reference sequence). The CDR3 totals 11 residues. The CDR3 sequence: CASSSRGTQYF. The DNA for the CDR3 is TGTGCTAGCAGCTCCCGGGGGACCCAGTACTTC.

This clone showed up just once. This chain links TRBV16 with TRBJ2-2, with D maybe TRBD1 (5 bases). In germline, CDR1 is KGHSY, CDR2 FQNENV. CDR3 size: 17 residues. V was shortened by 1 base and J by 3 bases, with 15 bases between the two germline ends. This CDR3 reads CASSQWSGFKDTGELFF. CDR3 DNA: TGTGCCAGCAGCCAATGGTCAGGGTTTAAGGACACCGGGGAGCTGTTTTTT.

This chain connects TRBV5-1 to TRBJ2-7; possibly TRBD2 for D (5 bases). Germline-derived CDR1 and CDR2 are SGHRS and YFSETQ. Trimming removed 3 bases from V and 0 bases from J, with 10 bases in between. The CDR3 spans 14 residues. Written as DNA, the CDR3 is TGCGCCAGCAGCTCAAGGACTGGCTCCTACGAGCAGTACTTC. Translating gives CASSSRTGSYEQYF.

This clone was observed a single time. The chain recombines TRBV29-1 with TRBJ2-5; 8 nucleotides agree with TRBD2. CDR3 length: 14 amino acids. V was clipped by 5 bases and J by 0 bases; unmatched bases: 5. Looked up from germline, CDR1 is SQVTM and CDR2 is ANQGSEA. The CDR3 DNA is TGCAGCGTTCCAAAGACTAGCGACCAAGAGACCCAGTACTTC. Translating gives CSVPKTSDQETQYF. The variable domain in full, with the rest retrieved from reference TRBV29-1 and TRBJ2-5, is SAVISQKPSRDICQRGTSLTIQCQVDSQVTMMFWYRQQPGQSLTLIATANQGSEATYESGFVIDKFPISRPNLTFSTLTVSNMSPEDSSIYLCSVPKTSDQETQYFGPGTRLLVL.

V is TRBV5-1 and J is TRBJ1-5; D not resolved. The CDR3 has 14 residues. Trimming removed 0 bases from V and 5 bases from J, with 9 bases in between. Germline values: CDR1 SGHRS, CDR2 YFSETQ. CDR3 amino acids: CASSLEGSDQPQHF. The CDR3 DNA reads TGCGCCAGCAGCTTGGAGGGATCGGATCAGCCCCAGCATTTT.

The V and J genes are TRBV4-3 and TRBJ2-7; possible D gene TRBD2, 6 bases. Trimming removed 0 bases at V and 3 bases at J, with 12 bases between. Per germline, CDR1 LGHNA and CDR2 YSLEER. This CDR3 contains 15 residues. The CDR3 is CASSQDLAGRYEQYF. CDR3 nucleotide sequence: TGCGCCAGCAGCCAAGATCTTGCGGGGCGCTACGAGCAGTACTTC.

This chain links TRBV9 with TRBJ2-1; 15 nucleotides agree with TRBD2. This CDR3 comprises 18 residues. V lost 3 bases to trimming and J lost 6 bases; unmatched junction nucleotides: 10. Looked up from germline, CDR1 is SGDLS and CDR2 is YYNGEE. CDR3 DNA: TGTGCCAGCAGCGGCGGACTAGCGGGAGGGCGGAGGAGCAATGAGCAGTTCTTC. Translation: CASSGGLAGGRRSNEQFF.

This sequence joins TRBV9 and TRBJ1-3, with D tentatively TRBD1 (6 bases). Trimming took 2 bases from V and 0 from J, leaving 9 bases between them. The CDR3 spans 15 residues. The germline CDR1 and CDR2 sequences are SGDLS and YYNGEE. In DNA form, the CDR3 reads TGTGCCAGCAGCGTGACAGGAGTCTCTGGAAACACCATATATTTT. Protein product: CASSVTGVSGNTIYF.

The CDR3 reads CASSLGGLADYNEQFF. The CDR3 region has the DNA TGTGCCAGCAGTTTGGGTGGACTAGCGGACTACAATGAGCAGTTCTTC. The V gene is TRBV28, the J gene TRBJ2-1; TRBD2 agrees at 10 bases. Germline V CDR1 and CDR2: MDHEN, SYDVKM. The trim removed 3 bases at V and 3 bases at J, leaving 5 bases unmatched. The length of the CDR3 is 16 residues.

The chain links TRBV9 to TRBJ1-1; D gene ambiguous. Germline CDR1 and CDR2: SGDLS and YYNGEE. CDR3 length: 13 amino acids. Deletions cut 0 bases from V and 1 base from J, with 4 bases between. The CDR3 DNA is TGTGCCAGCAGCGTAGCAACGAACACTGAAGCTTTCTTT. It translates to CASSVATNTEAFF.

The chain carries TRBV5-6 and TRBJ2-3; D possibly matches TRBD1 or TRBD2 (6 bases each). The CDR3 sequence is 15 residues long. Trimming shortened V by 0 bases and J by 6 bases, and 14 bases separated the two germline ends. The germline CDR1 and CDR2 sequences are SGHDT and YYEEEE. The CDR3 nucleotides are TGTGCCAGCAGCTTGGGAGGGGGGACTTCGGATACGCAGTATTTT. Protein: CASSLGGGTSDTQYF.

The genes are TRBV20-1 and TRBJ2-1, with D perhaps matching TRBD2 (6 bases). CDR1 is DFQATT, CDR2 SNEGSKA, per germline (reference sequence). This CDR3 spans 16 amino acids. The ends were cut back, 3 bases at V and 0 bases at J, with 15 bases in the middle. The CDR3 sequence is CSASKTGLLSYNEQFF. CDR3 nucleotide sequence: TGCAGTGCTAGTAAGACGGGACTCCTCTCCTACAATGAGCAGTTCTTC.

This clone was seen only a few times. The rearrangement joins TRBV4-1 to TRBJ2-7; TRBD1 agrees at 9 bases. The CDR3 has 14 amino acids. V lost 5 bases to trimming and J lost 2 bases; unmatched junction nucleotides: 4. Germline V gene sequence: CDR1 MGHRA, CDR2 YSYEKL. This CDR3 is CASSWTGDAYEQYF. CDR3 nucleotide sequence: TGCGCCAGCAGCTGGACAGGGGACGCCTACGAGCAGTACTTC.

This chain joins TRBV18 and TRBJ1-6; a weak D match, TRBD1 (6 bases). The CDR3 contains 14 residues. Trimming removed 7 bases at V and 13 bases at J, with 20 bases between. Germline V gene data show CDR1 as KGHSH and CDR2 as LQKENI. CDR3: CASCPQGPSSPLHF. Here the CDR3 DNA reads TGTGCCAGCTGCCCACAGGGCCCCTCTTCGCCCCTCCACTTT.

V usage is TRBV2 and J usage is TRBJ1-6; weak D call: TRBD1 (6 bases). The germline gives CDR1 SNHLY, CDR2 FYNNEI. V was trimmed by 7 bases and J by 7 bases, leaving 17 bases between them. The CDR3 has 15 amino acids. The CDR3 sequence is CASTYLDGQNSPLHF. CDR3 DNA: TGTGCCAGCACCTACCTGGACGGACAGAATTCACCCCTCCACTTT.

CDR3 residues: CASSVTPFATGEGRNTEAFF. DNA of the CDR3: TGTGCCAGCAGCGTAACTCCTTTCGCGACAGGCGAAGGGAGGAACACTGAAGCTTTCTTT. The gene calls are TRBV9 and TRBJ1-1, with D tentatively TRBD1 (6 bases). Germline lookup yields CDR1 SGDLS and CDR2 YYNGEE. This CDR3 has 20 amino acids. V was clipped by 1 base and J by 1 base, with 26 bases between them.

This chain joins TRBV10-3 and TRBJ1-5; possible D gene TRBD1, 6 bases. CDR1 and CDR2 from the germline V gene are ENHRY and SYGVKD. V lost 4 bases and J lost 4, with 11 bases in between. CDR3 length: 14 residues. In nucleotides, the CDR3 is TGTGCCATCAGTGGTCAGGGGCCTAATCAGCCCCAGCATTTT. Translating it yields CAISGQGPNQPQHF.

The CDR3 spells CASSQYLGLSGNTIYF. The CDR3 nucleotides are TGTGCCAGCAGCCAGTATCTAGGTCTCTCTGGAAACACCATATATTTT. V is TRBV7-2 and J is TRBJ1-3; no clear D. Germline CDR1 is SGHTA and CDR2 is FQGNSA. The CDR3 is made up of 16 amino acids. V dropped 5 bases and J dropped 0 bases, with 14 bases sitting between them. Variable domain in full (rest from reference TRBV7-2 and TRBJ1-3): GAGVSQSPSNKVTEKGKDVELRCDPISGHTALYWYRQSLGQGLEFLIYFQGNSAPDKSGLPSDRFSAERTGGSVSTLTIQRTQQEDSAVYLCASSQYLGLSGNTIYFGEGSWLTVV.

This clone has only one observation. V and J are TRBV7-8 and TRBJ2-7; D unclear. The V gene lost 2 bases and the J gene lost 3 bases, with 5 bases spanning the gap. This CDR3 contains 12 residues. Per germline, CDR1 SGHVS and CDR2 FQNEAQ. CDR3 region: CASSLPDYEQYF. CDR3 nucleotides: TGTGCCAGCAGCTTACCCGACTACGAGCAGTACTTC.